The subject of this entry is one T cell receptor (beta chain). This sample was included in a study of T cells after yellow fever vaccination. TCRdb fed the 5' RACE reads into MiXCR, producing one record per CDR3 protein. The data contain 170,000 or so distinct CDR3 sequences, 7% to 10% of them singletons. The CDR3 runs to 13 residues. Trimming pared 6 bases from V and 3 bases from J, leaving 12 bases between. Germline V CDR1 and CDR2: MNHEY, SVGEGT. The sequence derives from a man aged 18 to 29 who received the YFV17D yellow fever vaccine. The sample consisted of CD8+ T cells sorted from PBMCs, taken 45 days after the yellow fever booster vaccination. The chain links TRBV6-2 or TRBV6-3 to TRBJ2-7; D is perhaps TRBD2 (5 bases). The CDR3 nucleotides are TGTGCCAGCAGCTACGGGATTTACTACGAGCAGTACGTC. Its translation: CASSYGIYYEQYV.